The T cell receptor (beta chain) described here comes from a study of patients and donors after allogeneic stem cell transplantation (dated by TCRdb to 2018 to 2021). Ten or more counts support this clonotype. The antigen this receptor binds is unknown. Base quality data are lacking; no much larger clone is found one base away. Taken from the germline V gene (reference sequence), the CDR1 and CDR2 loops are LGHDT and YNNKEL. The CDR3 numbers 16 residues from cysteine through phenylalanine. Here the CDR3 DNA is all that survives: 48 bases in frame from base 1. A distance of 17 bases separates the germline ends of V and J, which lose 4 bases and 7 bases respectively. The library was produced with RT-PCR. TCRdb lists the instrument as NextSeq 550. TCRdb redid the processing of the public reads, applying fastp at Q25 and MiXCR, and retained in-frame beta chains. Merged by CDR3 protein, the rows form single entries marked with the most common genes and DNA. The sample profile shows more than 75,000 distinct CDR3 sequences; about 5% of them were found once. About 2.8% of the sample is taken by the ten largest.

The sequencing input was blood, either unsorted or a sorted T cell fraction (not recorded which). The V and J genes are TRBV3-1 and TRBJ1-6; TRBD1 is a possible D gene, resting on 5 matching bases. The receptor's source is a human donor who was either an allogeneic HSCT recipient or a stem cell or donor lymphocyte infusion donor (not recorded which). It is not recorded whose cells these are; they may come from a transplant donor. The CDR3 sequence is CASSPQPGLLNSPLHF. The nucleotide sequence reads TGTGCCAGCAGCCCCCAGCCGGGACTCCTCAATTCACCCCTCCACTTT.